A selection of T cell receptor beta chains follows, all from one sample in a study of T cells in localized non-small cell lung cancer. Profiled with immunoSEQ multiplex PCR; TCRdb holds only in-frame clones, not every one. The sample shows roughly 35,000 clones, more than 70% of them seen only once. Here the sequenced sample was peripheral blood, taken before any cancer treatment. The receptors were sampled from a woman aged 35-70 years with stage I lung adenocarcinoma. CDR3s include the opening cysteine and the closing phenylalanine or tryptophan. Fields, in order: clone size, D gene, J gene, V gene, CDR3 protein, CDR3 DNA. A D gene is named only where the DNA matches it firmly. Expanded clones are given a class, and other clones once, few, many or no size at all.

>-|-|TRBJ1-2|TRBV2
CASSRGLGGYTF
TGTGCCAGCAGCCGCGGCTTGGGAGGCTACACCTTC
>-|-|TRBJ1-2|TRBV9
CASSVDWGQDDYGYTF
TGTGCCAGCAGCGTAGATTGGGGTCAGGATGACTATGGCTACACCTTC
>-|-|TRBJ2-7|TRBV7-6
CASSGLNEQYF
TGTGCCAGCAGCGGCTTGAACGAGCAGTACTTC
>once|-|TRBJ2-4|TRBV6-1
CASSELAVAKNIQYF
TGTGCCAGCAGTGAACTGGCCGTAGCCAAAAACATTCAGTACTTC
>-|-|TRBJ2-3|TRBV5-1
CASRSGQSTDTQYF
TGCGCCAGCAGGTCCGGACAGAGCACAGATACGCAGTATTTT
>-|-|TRBJ1-4|TRBV14
CASSQDAYSVTTNEKLFF
TGTGCCAGCAGCCAAGATGCGTACAGCGTCACAACTAATGAAAAACTGTTTTTT
>few|TRBD1|TRBJ1-1|TRBV29-1
CSGGGQATEAFF
TGCAGCGGCGGGGGACAGGCAACTGAAGCTTTCTTT
>once|-|TRBJ1-3|TRBV7-8
CASSFVGAQGNTIYF
TGTGCCAGCAGCTTCGTAGGGGCGCAGGGAAACACCATATATTTT
>-|-|TRBJ1-5|TRBV5-1
CASSLGPLDGSNQPQHF
TGCGCCAGCAGCTTGGGCCCCCTCGACGGGAGCAATCAGCCCCAGCATTTT
>-|-|TRBJ2-1|TRBV7-3
CASSLTGQAYNEQFF
TGTGCCAGCAGCTTAACGGGACAAGCCTACAATGAGCAGTTCTTC
>once|-|TRBJ2-6|TRBV18
CASSPSAGSPFSGANVLTF
TGTGCCAGCTCACCATCAGCAGGGAGTCCGTTCTCTGGGGCCAACGTCCTGACTTTC
>-|TRBD1|TRBJ2-3|TRBV9
CASSLTGQGAIGDTQYF
TGTGCCAGCAGCCTAACCGGACAGGGGGCTATTGGGGATACGCAGTATTTT
>-|-|TRBJ2-7|TRBV11-2
CASSLDIPPGYEQYF
TGTGCCAGCAGCTTAGATATCCCCCCAGGCTACGAGCAGTACTTC
>-|TRBD2|TRBJ2-1|TRBV27
CASSLRTSGGAREQFF
TGTGCCAGCAGTTTACGGACTAGCGGGGGGGCCAGGGAGCAGTTCTTC
>once|-|TRBJ1-1|TRBV10-2
CASSLRGVNTEAFF
TGCGCCAGCAGTCTGAGGGGTGTGAACACTGAAGCTTTCTTT
>-|-|TRBJ2-5|TRBV7-8
CASSFYLRDGSKETQYF
TGTGCCAGCAGCTTTTACCTTAGGGACGGAAGTAAAGAGACCCAGTACTTC
>-|TRBD1|TRBJ2-7|TRBV27
CASSLSGQVHSYEQYF
TGTGCCAGCAGTTTATCCGGACAGGTGCACTCCTACGAGCAGTACTTC
>-|TRBD1|TRBJ1-1|TRBV11-2
CASSPQDRGVAEAFF
TGTGCCAGCAGCCCCCAGGACAGGGGGGTGGCTGAAGCTTTCTTT
>-|-|TRBJ1-1|TRBV7-9
CASSLQGSEAFF
TGTGCCAGCAGCTTACAAGGAAGCGAAGCTTTCTTT
>-|TRBD1|TRBJ2-2|TRBV19
CASNTGGHTGELFF
TGTGCCAGTAATACAGGGGGTCACACCGGGGAGCTGTTTTTT
>once|-|TRBJ2-1|TRBV5-6
CATTRGSYNEQFF
TGTGCCACTACAAGGGGCTCCTACAATGAGCAGTTCTTC
>-|-|TRBJ1-5|TRBV7-9
CASSHRDQPQHF
TGTGCCAGCAGCCATAGGGATCAGCCCCAGCATTTT
>-|-|TRBJ2-2|TRBV6-1
CASSEWNTGELFF
TGTGCCAGCAGTGAATGGAACACCGGGGAGCTGTTTTTT
>once|TRBD1|TRBJ2-7|TRBV5-1
CASSLAPGQGTYEQYF
TGCGCCAGCAGCTTGGCCCCGGGACAGGGGACCTACGAGCAGTACTTC
>-|-|TRBJ1-4|TRBV12-5
CASGPQAGTNEKLFF
TGTGCTAGTGGCCCCCAGGCAGGGACTAATGAAAAACTGTTTTTT
>-|TRBD2|TRBJ2-3|TRBV12-5
CASGLARGGWADTQYF
TGTGCTAGTGGTTTGGCCCGGGGGGGCTGGGCAGATACGCAGTATTTT
>-|-|TRBJ1-1|TRBV7-8
CASSSSQGVTEAFF
TGTGCCAGCAGCAGCTCTCAGGGAGTCACTGAAGCTTTCTTT
>-|TRBD1|TRBJ2-5|TRBV5-6
CASRWTGEETQYF
TGTGCCAGCAGGTGGACAGGGGAAGAGACCCAGTACTTC
>-|-|TRBJ2-3|TRBV27
CASSSYSTDTQYF
TGTGCCAGCAGTTCGTATAGCACAGATACGCAGTATTTT
>once|-|TRBJ1-2|TRBV7-9
CASSWGDGYTF
TGTGCCAGCAGCTGGGGGGACGGCTACACCTTC
>-|-|TRBJ2-1|TRBV2
CASSERRGGEQFF
TGTGCCAGCAGTGAAAGGCGGGGAGGTGAGCAGTTCTTC
>-|TRBD2|TRBJ2-3|TRBV9
CASSPSISGGPSTQYF
TGTGCCAGCAGCCCAAGTATTAGCGGGGGGCCTTCTACGCAGTATTTT
>-|TRBD1|TRBJ2-7|TRBV7-6
CASSLDRGYEQYF
TGTGCCAGCAGCTTAGACAGGGGTTACGAGCAGTACTTC
>-|TRBD2|TRBJ2-5|TRBV11-2
CASSLVGGALQETQYF
TGTGCCAGCAGCTTAGTCGGGGGGGCTCTTCAAGAGACCCAGTACTTC
>once|-|TRBJ2-5|TRBV9
CASSVRSYQETQYF
TGTGCCAGCAGCGTCCGGTCGTACCAAGAGACCCAGTACTTC
>-|-|TRBJ2-7|TRBV21-1
CASSKTFVIKVGYEQYF
TGTGCCAGCAGCAAAACCTTCGTAATTAAAGTAGGCTACGAGCAGTACTTC
>-|TRBD2|TRBJ2-7|TRBV5-1
CASSFSSGGAYEQYF
TGCGCCAGCAGCTTCAGTAGCGGGGGGGCCTACGAGCAGTACTTC
>-|-|TRBJ2-3|TRBV9
CASSAQTLAGSTDTQYF
TGTGCCAGCAGCGCTCAAACCTTAGCAGGAAGCACAGATACGCAGTATTTT
>once|-|TRBJ2-2|TRBV19
CATYTDSANTGELFF
TGTGCCACATATACTGACAGCGCGAACACCGGGGAGCTGTTTTTT
>-|TRBD1|TRBJ2-3|TRBV6-6
CASSYSGQVSTDTQYF
TGTGCCAGCAGTTACTCGGGACAGGTTAGCACAGATACGCAGTATTTT
>-|-|TRBJ2-5|TRBV11-1
CASSLAPRQETQYF
TGTGCCAGCAGCTTAGCCCCCAGACAAGAGACCCAGTACTTC
>-|TRBD1|TRBJ2-7|TRBV5-1
CASSSGQISNEQYF
TGCGCCAGCAGCTCGGGACAGATTTCAAACGAGCAGTACTTC
>-|-|TRBJ1-4|TRBV6-5
CASSYSAGVNEKLFF
TGTGCCAGCAGTTACTCGGCAGGGGTCAATGAAAAACTGTTTTTT
>once|-|TRBJ2-1|TRBV19
CASSIDGGLGYNEQFF
TGTGCCAGTAGTATAGACGGGGGACTTGGCTACAATGAGCAGTTCTTC
>-|TRBD2|TRBJ2-3|TRBV4-2
CASSRLAGVSSTDTQYF
TGTGCCAGCAGCCGACTAGCGGGGGTATCTAGCACAGATACGCAGTATTTT